This is a list of T cell receptor beta chains from one sample in a study of breast tumors, draining lymph nodes, adjacent tissues. Each CDR3 protein gets one entry after TCRdb re-called the multiplex PCR reads with MiXCR. Counted here are around 120,000 distinct CDR3 sequences, roughly 21% occurring once; the ten biggest clones make up about 3.7%. What was sequenced was axillary lymph node tissue. Receptors were obtained from a female donor with breast cancer. Some clones in this sample may be carry-over from other donors' samples. CDR3s include the opening cysteine and the closing phenylalanine or tryptophan. A D gene is named only where the DNA matches it firmly. Clone size, where shown, is once, few, many, or a class for clones that have expanded.

v_gene	abundance	j_gene	d_gene	CDR3aa	CDR3nt
TRBV7-2	many	TRBJ2-5	-	CASSTQYQETQYF	TGTGCCAGCAGCACACAGTACCAAGAGACCCAGTACTTC
TRBV5-6	many	TRBJ1-6	-	CASSNGGRNWDSPLHF	TGTGCCAGCAGCAATGGCGGGAGAAACTGGGATTCACCCCTCCACTTT
TRBV7-9	many	TRBJ1-6	TRBD1	CASSLRTGLNSPLHF	TGTGCCAGCAGCTTACGGACAGGGCTGAATTCACCCCTCCACTTT
TRBV12-3/TRBV12-4	-	TRBJ1-4	-	CASSSIWASNEKLLF	TGTGCCAGCAGTTCAATCTGGGCGTCTAATGAAAAACTGCTTTTT
TRBV7-2	many	TRBJ2-1	-	CASSLTPYNEQFF	TGTGCCAGCAGCTTAACCCCCTACAATGAGCAGTTCTTC
TRBV6-2/TRBV6-3	many	TRBJ2-1	-	CASSYSWDNEQFF	TGTGCCAGCAGTTACTCGTGGGACAATGAGCAGTTCTTC
TRBV28	few	TRBJ2-7	-	CASSFGGRRGEQYF	TGTGCCAGCAGTTTTGGGGGGAGGCGGGGCGAGCAGTACTTC
TRBV5-5	many	TRBJ1-4	TRBD1	CASSSGPGQIHNEKLFF	TGTGCCAGCAGCTCCGGCCCGGGACAGATCCATAATGAAAAACTGTTTTTT
TRBV27	few	TRBJ2-7	-	CASSSGDFYTSSYEQYF	TGTGCCAGCAGTTCCGGGGATTTTTATACGAGCTCCTACGAGCAGTACTTC
TRBV2	many	TRBJ2-7	-	CASRRDSYEQYF	TGTGCCAGCAGGAGGGATTCCTACGAGCAGTACTTC
TRBV29-1	-	TRBJ1-1	-	CSVKGHKNTEAFF	TGCAGCGTTAAGGGACATAAGAACACTGAAGCTTTCTTT
TRBV20-1	-	TRBJ1-1	-	CRQSTNTEAFF	TGCAGACAGTCTACGAACACTGAAGCTTTCTTT
TRBV7-9	many	TRBJ2-1	TRBD2	CASSSQAGGSYNEQFF	TGTGCCAGCAGCTCCCAAGCGGGGGGTTCCTACAATGAGCAGTTCTTC